A selection of T cell receptor beta chains follows, all from one sample in a study of early T cells in non-severe SARS-CoV-2 infection. In TCRdb, the 5' RACE reads were re-called with MiXCR into one record per CDR3 protein. The sample lists roughly 61,000 distinct CDR3 sequences, roughly an eighth occurring once. Here the sequenced sample was whole blood, taken at baseline. The receptors shown here come from an adult who was a healthcare worker with PCR-confirmed SARS-CoV-2 infection or an uninfected control (not recorded which). CDR3s include the opening cysteine and the closing phenylalanine or tryptophan. D genes are given only for firm matches. Size tells how often a clone was seen (once, few, many) or the class of an expanded clone, and some rows leave it out.

V gene: TRBV28
J gene: TRBJ2-4
clone size: few
D gene: TRBD1
CDR3 protein: CASSGTGGGNIQYF
CDR3 DNA: TGTGCCAGCAGCGGGACAGGGGGCGGAAACATTCAGTACTTC

V gene: TRBV29-1
J gene: TRBJ2-1
clone size: many
D gene: .
CDR3 protein: CSVRAQGYNEQFF
CDR3 DNA: TGCAGCGTCCGGGCTCAAGGCTACAATGAGCAGTTCTTC

V gene: TRBV6-6
J gene: TRBJ2-3
clone size: .
D gene: .
CDR3 protein: CASSYGRGTDTQYF
CDR3 DNA: TGTGCCAGCAGTTACGGCAGGGGCACAGATACGCAGTATTTT

V gene: TRBV29-1
J gene: TRBJ2-3
clone size: .
D gene: .
CDR3 protein: CSGLGTDTQYF
CDR3 DNA: TGCAGCGGACTAGGGACAGATACGCAGTATTTT

V gene: TRBV7-2
J gene: TRBJ2-7
clone size: .
D gene: .
CDR3 protein: CASSLGTGSSSYEQYF
CDR3 DNA: TGTGCCAGCAGCTTAGGGACCGGGAGTAGCTCCTACGAGCAGTACTTC

V gene: TRBV6-6
J gene: TRBJ2-3
clone size: .
D gene: .
CDR3 protein: CASSPPLGDTQYF
CDR3 DNA: TGTGCCAGCAGTCCCCCCCTGGGGGATACGCAGTATTTT

V gene: TRBV7-8
J gene: TRBJ1-5
clone size: many
D gene: TRBD1
CDR3 protein: CASSPTDQGEQPQHF
CDR3 DNA: TGTGCCAGCAGCCCAACCGACCAGGGGGAACAGCCCCAGCATTTT

V gene: TRBV7-9
J gene: TRBJ2-1
clone size: .
D gene: TRBD1
CDR3 protein: CASSLARLRQGGDNEQFF
CDR3 DNA: TGTGCCAGCAGCCTCGCCCGCCTTAGACAGGGGGGAGACAATGAGCAGTTCTTC

V gene: TRBV29-1
J gene: TRBJ1-2
clone size: many
D gene: TRBD1
CDR3 protein: CSVEEGQGDYGYTF
CDR3 DNA: TGCAGCGTTGAAGAAGGACAGGGCGACTATGGCTACACCTTC

V gene: TRBV6-1
J gene: TRBJ1-4
clone size: many
D gene: .
CDR3 protein: CASSEELLNEKLFF
CDR3 DNA: TGTGCCAGCAGTGAAGAGTTGCTTAATGAAAAACTGTTTTTT

V gene: TRBV19
J gene: TRBJ2-7
clone size: few
D gene: TRBD1
CDR3 protein: CASSRDSRSYEQYF
CDR3 DNA: TGTGCCAGTAGTAGGGACAGCCGCTCCTACGAGCAGTACTTC

V gene: TRBV19
J gene: TRBJ1-2
clone size: many
D gene: .
CDR3 protein: CASSFSRRDHYGYTF
CDR3 DNA: TGTGCCAGTAGTTTCAGTCGTCGCGATCACTATGGCTACACCTTC

V gene: TRBV7-8
J gene: TRBJ2-1
clone size: many
D gene: TRBD2
CDR3 protein: CASSFRTSGIYNEQFF
CDR3 DNA: TGTGCCAGCAGCTTCCGTACTAGCGGGATTTACAATGAGCAGTTCTTC

V gene: TRBV2
J gene: TRBJ2-5
clone size: many
D gene: .
CDR3 protein: CASSTLTIRETQYF
CDR3 DNA: TGTGCCAGCAGTACCTTAACAATCCGGGAGACCCAGTACTTC

V gene: TRBV4-2
J gene: TRBJ2-1
clone size: few
D gene: .
CDR3 protein: CASSQDLDVNEQFF
CDR3 DNA: TGTGCCAGCAGCCAAGATCTGGACGTCAATGAGCAGTTCTTC

V gene: TRBV11-2
J gene: TRBJ2-7
clone size: many
D gene: .
CDR3 protein: CASSPGTLIYEQYF
CDR3 DNA: TGTGCCAGCAGCCCGGGGACGCTGATCTACGAGCAGTACTTC

V gene: TRBV4-3
J gene: TRBJ1-2
clone size: few
D gene: .
CDR3 protein: CASSQAATNYGYTF
CDR3 DNA: TGCGCCAGCAGCCAAGCGGCAACCAACTATGGCTACACCTTC

V gene: TRBV20-1
J gene: TRBJ2-7
clone size: few
D gene: .
CDR3 protein: CSASPAAYEQYF
CDR3 DNA: TGCAGTGCTAGTCCAGCAGCCTACGAGCAGTACTTC

V gene: TRBV19
J gene: TRBJ2-7
clone size: few
D gene: .
CDR3 protein: CASSIGRGTYEQYF
CDR3 DNA: TGTGCCAGTAGTATAGGCAGAGGGACCTACGAGCAGTACTTC

V gene: TRBV4-3
J gene: TRBJ2-3
clone size: many
D gene: TRBD2
CDR3 protein: CASSPLGRATDTQYF
CDR3 DNA: TGCGCCAGCAGTCCTCTTGGGAGGGCCACAGATACGCAGTATTTT

V gene: TRBV2
J gene: TRBJ2-5
clone size: .
D gene: .
CDR3 protein: CASRQVGETQYF
CDR3 DNA: TGTGCCAGCAGACAGGTGGGGGAGACCCAGTACTTC

V gene: TRBV4-1
J gene: TRBJ2-2
clone size: .
D gene: .
CDR3 protein: CASSQDIEQGSTGELFF
CDR3 DNA: TGCGCCAGCAGCCAAGACATCGAGCAGGGGAGTACCGGGGAGCTGTTTTTT

V gene: TRBV20-1
J gene: TRBJ1-2
clone size: many
D gene: .
CDR3 protein: CSASSSIYGYTF
CDR3 DNA: TGCAGTGCTAGTTCCAGTATCTATGGCTACACCTTC

V gene: TRBV9
J gene: TRBJ2-7
clone size: .
D gene: .
CDR3 protein: CASSPFGEALYEQYF
CDR3 DNA: TGTGCCAGCAGCCCGTTTGGTGAGGCCCTCTACGAGCAGTACTTC

V gene: TRBV27
J gene: TRBJ1-1
clone size: once
D gene: .
CDR3 protein: CASSLMLSTEAFF
CDR3 DNA: TGTGCCAGCAGTTTAATGTTGTCCACTGAAGCTTTCTTT

V gene: TRBV5-1
J gene: TRBJ1-1
clone size: .
D gene: TRBD1
CDR3 protein: CASSFGTGSKNTEAFF
CDR3 DNA: TGCGCCAGCAGCTTCGGGACAGGGTCCAAGAACACTGAAGCTTTCTTT

V gene: TRBV10-1
J gene: TRBJ1-3
clone size: many
D gene: .
CDR3 protein: CASSESNIGNTIYF
CDR3 DNA: TGCGCCAGCAGTGAGTCGAATATTGGAAACACCATATATTTT

V gene: TRBV4-1
J gene: TRBJ2-3
clone size: few
D gene: TRBD2
CDR3 protein: CASSHLAGLNTDTQYF
CDR3 DNA: TGCGCCAGCAGCCACCTAGCGGGACTCAACACAGATACGCAGTATTTT

V gene: TRBV11-3
J gene: TRBJ2-5
clone size: .
D gene: TRBD1
CDR3 protein: CASSSGQGAQETQYF
CDR3 DNA: TGTGCCAGCAGCTCCGGACAGGGGGCCCAAGAGACCCAGTACTTC

V gene: TRBV5-1
J gene: TRBJ2-5
clone size: .
D gene: .
CDR3 protein: CASSLRQGQETQYF
CDR3 DNA: TGCGCCAGCAGCTTGAGGCAGGGCCAAGAGACCCAGTACTTC

V gene: TRBV10-3
J gene: TRBJ2-7
clone size: few
D gene: TRBD2
CDR3 protein: CAIRGLSSSYEQYF
CDR3 DNA: TGTGCCATCAGGGGACTATCAAGCTCCTACGAGCAGTACTTC

V gene: TRBV12-3/TRBV12-4
J gene: TRBJ2-7
clone size: few
D gene: TRBD2
CDR3 protein: CASSLFREGGEQYF
CDR3 DNA: TGTGCCAGCAGTTTATTCCGGGAGGGAGGCGAGCAGTACTTC

V gene: TRBV29-1
J gene: TRBJ2-4
clone size: few
D gene: .
CDR3 protein: CSVSPIAKNIQYF
CDR3 DNA: TGCAGCGTTTCCCCAATAGCCAAAAACATTCAGTACTTC

V gene: TRBV11-2
J gene: TRBJ2-7
clone size: .
D gene: TRBD2
CDR3 protein: CASSAASGGAYEQYF
CDR3 DNA: TGTGCCAGCAGCGCCGCTAGCGGGGGGGCCTACGAGCAGTACTTC

V gene: TRBV6-6
J gene: TRBJ2-7
clone size: .
D gene: TRBD2
CDR3 protein: CASRPPGGGTEQYF
CDR3 DNA: TGTGCCAGCAGACCCCCGGGGGGAGGGACCGAGCAGTACTTC

V gene: TRBV12-3/TRBV12-4
J gene: TRBJ1-6
clone size: many
D gene: TRBD1
CDR3 protein: CASSLPAPGTGVSPLHF
CDR3 DNA: TGTGCCAGCAGTTTACCTGCCCCCGGGACAGGGGTTTCACCCCTCCACTTT

V gene: TRBV11-2
J gene: TRBJ2-7
clone size: many
D gene: .
CDR3 protein: CASSQPTETYEQYF
CDR3 DNA: TGTGCCAGCAGCCAACCGACTGAGACCTACGAGCAGTACTTC

V gene: TRBV11-1
J gene: TRBJ2-1
clone size: few
D gene: .
CDR3 protein: CASSPRRAHNEQFF
CDR3 DNA: TGTGCCAGCAGCCCCCGGCGGGCACACAATGAGCAGTTCTTC

V gene: TRBV4-2
J gene: TRBJ1-6
clone size: few
D gene: TRBD1
CDR3 protein: CASSQQQGTAYNSPLHF
CDR3 DNA: TGTGCCAGCAGCCAACAGCAAGGGACAGCGTATAATTCACCCCTCCACTTT

V gene: TRBV29-1
J gene: TRBJ1-2
clone size: .
D gene: .
CDR3 protein: CSARYGEYGYTF
CDR3 DNA: TGCAGCGCCCGATATGGGGAATATGGCTACACCTTC

V gene: TRBV2
J gene: TRBJ1-6
clone size: .
D gene: TRBD1
CDR3 protein: CASSEGTGTRNSPLHF
CDR3 DNA: TGTGCCAGCAGTGAGGGGACAGGGACGCGTAATTCACCCCTCCACTTT

V gene: TRBV6-5
J gene: TRBJ2-5
clone size: many
D gene: .
CDR3 protein: CASSYSSGGETQYF
CDR3 DNA: TGTGCCAGCAGTTACTCGAGTGGGGGTGAGACCCAGTACTTC

V gene: TRBV29-1
J gene: TRBJ2-1
clone size: .
D gene: TRBD2
CDR3 protein: CSVGTSGRSNEQFF
CDR3 DNA: TGCAGCGTCGGGACTAGCGGGAGATCGAATGAGCAGTTCTTC

V gene: TRBV6-2/TRBV6-3
J gene: TRBJ1-1
clone size: .
D gene: TRBD1
CDR3 protein: CASRQGSPADTEAFF
CDR3 DNA: TGTGCCAGCAGACAGGGGTCCCCGGCGGACACTGAAGCTTTCTTT

V gene: TRBV6-1
J gene: TRBJ2-1
clone size: .
D gene: .
CDR3 protein: CASDKISYNEQFF
CDR3 DNA: TGTGCCAGCGACAAGATCTCCTACAATGAGCAGTTCTTC

V gene: TRBV6-2/TRBV6-3
J gene: TRBJ1-1
clone size: .
D gene: .
CDR3 protein: CASSMGGENTEAFF
CDR3 DNA: TGTGCCAGCAGCATGGGGGGAGAGAACACTGAAGCTTTCTTT

V gene: TRBV19
J gene: TRBJ2-3
clone size: .
D gene: TRBD1
CDR3 protein: CASSIPDRGLRDTQYF
CDR3 DNA: TGTGCCAGTAGTATACCCGACAGGGGGTTAAGAGATACGCAGTATTTT

V gene: TRBV19
J gene: TRBJ2-5
clone size: few
D gene: .
CDR3 protein: CASRFGGRETQYF
CDR3 DNA: TGTGCCAGTCGCTTCGGGGGGCGGGAGACCCAGTACTTC

V gene: TRBV15
J gene: TRBJ2-1
clone size: few
D gene: .
CDR3 protein: CATSRDRLGPDQFF
CDR3 DNA: TGTGCCACCAGCAGAGATCGTCTGGGCCCTGATCAGTTCTTC

V gene: TRBV7-9
J gene: TRBJ2-7
clone size: .
D gene: .
CDR3 protein: CASSLQAYEQYF
CDR3 DNA: TGTGCCAGCAGCCTCCAGGCATACGAGCAGTACTTC

V gene: TRBV9
J gene: TRBJ1-6
clone size: many
D gene: .
CDR3 protein: CASSVWGDNSPLHF
CDR3 DNA: TGTGCCAGCAGCGTATGGGGCGATAATTCACCCCTCCACTTT